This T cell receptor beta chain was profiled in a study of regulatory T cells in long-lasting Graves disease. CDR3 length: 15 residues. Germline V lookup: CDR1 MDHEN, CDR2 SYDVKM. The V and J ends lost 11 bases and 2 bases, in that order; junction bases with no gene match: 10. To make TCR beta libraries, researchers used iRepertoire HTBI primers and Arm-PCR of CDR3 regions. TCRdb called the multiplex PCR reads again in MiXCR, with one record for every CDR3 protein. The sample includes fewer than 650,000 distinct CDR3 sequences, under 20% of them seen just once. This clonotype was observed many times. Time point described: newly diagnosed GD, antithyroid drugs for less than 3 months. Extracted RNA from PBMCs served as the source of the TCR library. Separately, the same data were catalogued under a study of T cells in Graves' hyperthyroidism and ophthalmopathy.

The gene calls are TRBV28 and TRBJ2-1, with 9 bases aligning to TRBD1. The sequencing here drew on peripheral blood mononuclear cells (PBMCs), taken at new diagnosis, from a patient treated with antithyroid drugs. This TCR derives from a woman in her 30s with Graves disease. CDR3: CAATGGGGPYNEQFF. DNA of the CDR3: TGTGCCGCGACAGGGGGGGGCGGACCCTACAATGAGCAGTTCTTC.